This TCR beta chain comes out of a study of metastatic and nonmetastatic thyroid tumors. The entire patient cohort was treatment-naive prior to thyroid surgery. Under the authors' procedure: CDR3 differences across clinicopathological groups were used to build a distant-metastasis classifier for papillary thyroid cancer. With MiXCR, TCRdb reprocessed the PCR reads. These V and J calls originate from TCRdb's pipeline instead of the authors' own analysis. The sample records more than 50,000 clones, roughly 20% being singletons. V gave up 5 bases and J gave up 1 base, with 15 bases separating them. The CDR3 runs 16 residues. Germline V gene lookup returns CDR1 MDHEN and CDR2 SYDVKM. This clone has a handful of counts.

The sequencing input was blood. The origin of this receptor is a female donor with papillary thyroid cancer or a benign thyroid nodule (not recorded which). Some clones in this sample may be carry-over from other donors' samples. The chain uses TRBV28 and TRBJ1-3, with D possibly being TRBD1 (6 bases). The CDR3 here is CASSRYREFSGNTIYF. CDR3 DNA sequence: TGTGCCAGCAGTCGGTACAGGGAATTTTCTGGAAACACCATATATTTT.